The 32 T cell receptor beta chains given below trace back to one sample, sequenced in a study of blood T cell repertoires in COVID-19. The table came from immunoSEQ multiplex PCR; TCRdb's copy has only in-frame clones and leaves some out. The sample yields 500,000 to 600,000 clones, about 89% seen once. The sequencing input was peripheral blood. The receptors here all came from a woman aged 50 to 65 with COVID-19, enrolled during active disease.

CDR3 protein: CASSEVGASTEAFF. CDR3 nucleotide sequence: TGTGCCAGCAGTGAAGTGGGGGCTAGCACTGAAGCTTTCTTT. This chain links TRBV2 with TRBJ1-1, with D perhaps matching TRBD1 (6 bases). Trimming pared 1 base from V and 4 bases from J, leaving 10 bases between. The CDR3 loop spans 14 amino acids. Germline CDR1 is SNHLY and CDR2 is FYNNEI.

The chain couples TRBV14 to TRBJ2-3; TRBD1 matches 7 bases. CDR3 length equals 13 residues. Germline CDR1 SGHDN, CDR2 FVKESK. The V segment lost 4 bases and the J segment 7 bases; nucleotides outside the gene matches: 5. The CDR3 reads CASSLGTDNTQYF. CDR3 nucleotides: TGTGCCAGCAGCCTAGGGACAGACAATACGCAGTATTTT.

This clone was counted only a few times. Other DNA sequences within the sample encode an identical CDR3. The chain links TRBV6-5 to TRBJ1-1; 7 nucleotides align to TRBD1. The CDR3 totals 12 residues. V was pared by 6 bases and J by 5 bases, with 3 bases of the junction left unmatched. Looked up from germline, CDR1 is MNHEY and CDR2 is SVGAGI. The CDR3 nucleotides read TGTGCCAGCAGGCAGGGGGAAACTGAAGCTTTCTTT. Translation gives CASRQGETEAFF.

V and J are TRBV28 and TRBJ1-2; possible D gene TRBD1, 6 bases. CDR3 length: 14 residues. Deletions cut 6 bases from V and 11 bases from J, with 22 bases between. CDR1 and CDR2 (germline): MDHEN, SYDVKM. The CDR3, as DNA: TGTGCCAGCAGGAAACAGGGAGAGGGGTATTGGTACACCTTC. This encodes CASRKQGEGYWYTF.

The chain uses TRBV7-6 and TRBJ1-5; D not resolved. CDR1 and CDR2 from the germline V gene are SGHVS and FNYEAQ. The CDR3 is 16 amino acids. Trimming removed 5 bases at V and 0 bases at J, with 14 bases between. Here the CDR3 reads CASSPVGGGSNQPQHF. The CDR3 DNA follows: TGTGCCAGCAGCCCAGTAGGCGGCGGTAGCAATCAGCCCCAGCATTTT.

V gene TRBV5-4 combines with J gene TRBJ2-3, with 9 bases matching TRBD2. The germline V gene encodes CDR1 SGHNT and CDR2 YYREEE (reference sequence). V trimming: 4 bases; J trimming: 4 bases; junction bases outside the gene matches: 1. The CDR3 loop spans 13 amino acids. Written as DNA, the CDR3 is TGTGCCAGCAGCGGCGGGGGGGCAGATACGCAGTATTTT. Translated: CASSGGGADTQYF.

The chain uses TRBV20-1 and TRBJ2-1; tentative D call: TRBD2 (7 bases). V was cut by 3 bases and J by 9 bases, with 12 bases left in between. Germline lookup yields CDR1 DFQATT and CDR2 SNEGSKA (reference sequence). The CDR3 has 12 amino acids. The CDR3 region has the DNA TGCAGTGCTAGTGGGGGGGGCCCTGAGCAGTTCTTC. Translating gives CSASGGGPEQFF.

The CDR3 is CASSSQGRTEAFF. CDR3 bases: TGTGCCAGCAGCTCCCAGGGTCGCACTGAAGCTTTCTTT. The chain recombines TRBV9 with TRBJ1-1; D possibly corresponds to TRBD1 (5 bases). The CDR3 contains 13 residues. CDR1 is SGDLS, CDR2 YYNGEE, per germline. V was shortened by 4 bases and J by 4 bases, with 11 bases between the two germline ends.

In DNA, the CDR3 is TGCGCCAGCAGCCCAGAGGGACAGGGCTACAATGAGCAGTTCTTC. It yields the protein CASSPEGQGYNEQFF. The V and J genes are TRBV5-1 and TRBJ2-1, with 9 nucleotides matching TRBD1. Germline CDR1 is SGHRS and CDR2 is YFSETQ. V was clipped by 4 bases and J by 3 bases; unmatched bases: 5. The CDR3 extends over 15 amino acids.

The table lists this clone with a count of one. The gene calls are TRBV19 and TRBJ1-2; 7 positions match TRBD1. The CDR3 totals 14 residues. Per the germline V gene, CDR1 is LNHDA and CDR2 is SQIVND (reference sequence). V shed 5 bases and J 5 bases; nucleotides not matched to a gene: 8. The CDR3 here is CASSPDREAYGYTF. As DNA, the CDR3 is TGTGCCAGTAGTCCCGACAGGGAGGCTTATGGCTACACCTTC.

V is TRBV5-1 and J is TRBJ2-5, with unresolved D. Deletions cut 0 bases from V and 0 bases from J, with 9 bases between. CDR3 length: 15 residues. Germline values: CDR1 SGHRS, CDR2 YFSETQ. CDR3 sequence (DNA): TGCGCCAGCAGCTTGGAGGCGGCGTACCAAGAGACCCAGTACTTC. This encodes CASSLEAAYQETQYF.

The chain recombines TRBV2 with TRBJ1-1; TRBD1 is a possible D gene (5 bases). V lost 6 bases to trimming and J lost 2 bases, with 10 bases between them. The V gene's germline CDR1 is SNHLY and CDR2 FYNNEI. The CDR3 length is 13 residues. CDR3 sequence: CASSTRENTEAFF. CDR3 sequence (DNA): TGTGCCAGCAGCACCAGGGAAAACACTGAAGCTTTCTTT.

The chain couples TRBV5-4 to TRBJ2-7; D perhaps matches TRBD2 (6 bases). V was pared by 3 bases and J by 0 bases, with 10 bases between. This CDR3 region has 14 residues. Germline CDR1 and CDR2: SGHNT and YYREEE (reference sequence). CDR3 sequence (DNA): TGTGCCAGCAGCTGGGGCGGGGCCTCCTACGAGCAGTACTTC. It translates to CASSWGGASYEQYF.

The J gene is TRBJ1-3, the V gene TRBV2; unclear D gene. With 4 bases removed from V and 3 bases from J, the gap between germline ends came to 13 bases. The CDR3 length is 15 residues. In germline, CDR1 is SNHLY, CDR2 FYNNEI. CDR3 amino acids: CASSVEEVGGNTIYF. CDR3 in DNA: TGTGCCAGCAGTGTGGAGGAAGTTGGTGGAAACACCATATATTTT.

The table lists this clone with a few counts. This chain uses TRBV12-5 with TRBJ1-6, with 7 nucleotides matching TRBD1. In germline, CDR1 is LGHNT, CDR2 FRNRAP. This CDR3 is built from 18 residues. After removal of 6 bases from V and 6 bases from J, the junction contained 17 bases not matched to a gene. The CDR3 reads CASGRDRETLTGNSPLHF. Written as DNA, the CDR3 is TGTGCTAGTGGCCGCGACAGGGAAACCCTTACCGGTAATTCACCCCTCCACTTT.

The chain combines TRBV27 with TRBJ2-7; 8 nucleotides align to TRBD1. With V trimmed by 6 bases and J by 3 bases, 7 bases remained unmatched. The germline gives CDR1 MNHEY, CDR2 SMNVEV (reference sequence). The CDR3 has 14 amino acids. CDR3 residues: CASRKPGQDYEQYF. The CDR3, as DNA: TGTGCCAGCAGGAAACCGGGACAGGACTACGAGCAGTACTTC.

The chain employs TRBV7-8 and TRBJ1-5; maybe TRBD1 (6 bases). This CDR3 is 13 amino acids long. Per the germline V gene, CDR1 is SGHVS and CDR2 is FQNEAQ. V was cut by 6 bases and J by 4 bases, with 10 bases left in between. CDR3 sequence: CASRLQGNQPQHF. The CDR3 coding sequence is TGTGCCAGCAGACTACAGGGAAATCAGCCCCAGCATTTT.

This chain joins TRBV10-3 and TRBJ1-1, with D hard to call. V gave up 6 bases and J gave up 6 bases, with 11 bases separating them. Germline CDR1 and CDR2: ENHRY and SYGVKD. The CDR3 is 12 residues long. The CDR3 coding sequence is TGTGCCATCAGGAGGACGGAGGCTGAAGCTTTCTTT. It is translated as CAIRRTEAEAFF.

The gene calls are TRBV13 and TRBJ1-2; D is perhaps TRBD1 (5 bases). The V gene's germline CDR1 is PRHDT and CDR2 FYEKMQ (reference sequence). Trimming pared 5 bases from V and 2 bases from J, leaving 12 bases between. The CDR3 runs 14 residues. For the CDR3, the DNA is TGTGCCAGCAGCGCCAGGGTGGGGAACTATGGCTACACCTTC. Its protein is CASSARVGNYGYTF.

This clone has only one observation. The rearrangement links TRBV2 to TRBJ1-1, with D possibly being TRBD1 (5 bases). CDR3 length: 11 amino acids. Per germline, CDR1 SNHLY and CDR2 FYNNEI. Trimming left V 2 bases short and J 10 bases short, with 8 bases between. The CDR3 spells CASSEPGGAFF. The CDR3 bases are TGTGCCAGCAGTGAACCGGGGGGAGCTTTCTTT.

This chain links TRBV9 with TRBJ1-2, with D maybe TRBD1 (5 bases). V was clipped by 0 bases and J by 4 bases, with 16 bases between them. The CDR3 has 16 amino acids. CDR1 and CDR2 (germline): SGDLS, YYNGEE. CDR3 sequence: CASSVVSSGLAYGYTF. Written as DNA, the CDR3 is TGTGCCAGCAGCGTAGTCAGTTCAGGGCTGGCCTATGGCTACACCTTC. The whole variable domain, filled in from reference TRBV9 and TRBJ1-2, reads DSGVTQTPKHLITATGQRVTLRCSPRSGDLSVYWYQQSLDQGLQFLIQYYNGEERAKGNILERFSAQQFPDLHSELNLSSLELGDSALYFCASSVVSSGLAYGYTFGSGTRLTVV.

The chain employs TRBV2 and TRBJ1-3; the match to TRBD1 covers 7 bases. Germline values: CDR1 SNHLY, CDR2 FYNNEI. This CDR3 has 16 amino acids. Unmatched junction bases numbered 10, after V lost 8 bases and J lost 0 bases. The DNA for the CDR3 is TGTGCCAGCGATCGACAGGGACAGAGCTCTGGAAACACCATATATTTT. Protein: CASDRQGQSSGNTIYF.

The rearrangement joins TRBV5-6 to TRBJ1-3, with 7 bases fitting TRBD1. The CDR3 totals 16 residues. Unmatched junction bases numbered 4, after V lost 1 base and J lost 0 bases. Germline-derived CDR1 and CDR2 are SGHDT and YYEEEE. CDR3 residues: CASSLWGQNSGNTIYF. The CDR3 region has the DNA TGTGCCAGCAGCTTGTGGGGACAGAACTCTGGAAACACCATATATTTT. Supplemented by reference TRBV5-6 and TRBJ1-3, the full variable domain reads DAGVTQSPTHLIKTRGQQVTLRCSPKSGHDTVSWYQQALGQGPQFIFQYYEEEERQRGNFPDRFSGHQFPNYSSELNVNALLLGDSALYLCASSLWGQNSGNTIYFGEGSWLTVV.

The genes are TRBV12-5 and TRBJ1-1, with a tentative D call TRBD1 (6 bases). V lost 0 bases and J lost 4, with 21 bases in between. This CDR3 comprises 18 residues. Looked up from germline, CDR1 is LGHNT and CDR2 is FRNRAP. In DNA, the CDR3 is TGTGCTAGTGGTTTGGTACTCCAACAGGGAATTATGTCCACTGAAGCTTTCTTT. The encoded protein is CASGLVLQQGIMSTEAFF.

This clone appeared a single time. The chain employs TRBV14 and TRBJ1-6; tentative D call: TRBD1 (5 bases). Trimming pared 6 bases from V and 8 bases from J, leaving 11 bases between. The CDR3 is 13 amino acids. Germline CDR1 is SGHDN and CDR2 is FVKESK. The CDR3 nucleotides read TGTGCCAGCAGTCGGACACCCTATTCACCCCTCCACTTT. Translation gives CASSRTPYSPLHF.

The chain recombines TRBV24-1 with TRBJ1-2, with TRBD1 identical over 8 bases. With V trimmed by 4 bases and J by 4 bases, 4 bases remained unmatched. The CDR3 spans 14 residues. CDR1 and CDR2 from the germline V gene are KGHDR and SFDVKD. The CDR3 loop reads CATSETGQAYGYTF. The CDR3 DNA sequence: TGTGCCACCAGTGAAACGGGACAGGCCTATGGCTACACCTTC.

This clone was picked up a small number of times. The chain links TRBV7-9 to TRBJ1-5; D is perhaps TRBD1 (5 bases). The V gene lost 5 bases and the J gene lost 7 bases, with 15 bases spanning the gap. This CDR3 contains 14 residues. Per the germline V gene, CDR1 is SEHNR and CDR2 is FQNEAQ (reference sequence). The CDR3 DNA reads TGTGCCAGCAGCCCAGTCAGGGATGGGCAGCCCCAGCATTTT. Its protein product is CASSPVRDGQPQHF. Complete variable domain (other parts from reference TRBV7-9 and TRBJ1-5): DTGVSQNPRHKITKRGQNVTFRCDPISEHNRLYWYRQTLGQGPEFLTYFQNEAQLEKSRLLSDRFSAERPKGSFSTLEIQRTEQGDSAMYLCASSPVRDGQPQHFGDGTRLSIL.

The genes are TRBV4-2 and TRBJ2-1; 10 nucleotides agree with TRBD1. The CDR3 extends over 15 amino acids. V shed 2 bases and J 9 bases; nucleotides not matched to a gene: 7. CDR1 is LGHNA, CDR2 YNFKEQ, per germline. The CDR3 is CASSQPGQGGSEQFF. Here the CDR3 DNA reads TGTGCCAGCAGCCAACCCGGACAGGGGGGGAGTGAGCAGTTCTTC.

The J gene is TRBJ2-3, the V gene TRBV5-1; D may be TRBD1 (5 bases). The CDR3 has 15 residues. Trimming stripped 1 base from V and 0 bases from J, with 9 bases between. Germline CDR1 reads SGHRS; CDR2 reads YFSETQ. The DNA for the CDR3 is TGCGCCAGCAGCTTGAGGGGTATGAGCACAGATACGCAGTATTTT. Its translation: CASSLRGMSTDTQYF.

The chain joins TRBV6-6 to TRBJ2-1; TRBD1 agrees at 7 bases. Germline CDR1 and CDR2: MNHNY and SVGAGI (reference sequence). V lost 8 bases, J lost 6 bases, and 10 bases stayed unmatched. The CDR3 runs 14 residues. The CDR3 coding sequence is TGTGCCAGCCACACCGGGACAGATCGCAATGAGCAGTTCTTC. As protein: CASHTGTDRNEQFF.

This clone was picked up a small number of times. The chain has TRBV5-1 and TRBJ2-2; 7 bases fit TRBD1. The CDR3 covers 13 residues. J lost 8 bases, V lost 9 bases, and 10 bases had no gene match. Germline V gene lookup returns CDR1 SGHRS and CDR2 YFSETQ. The CDR3 sequence is CATGTEGIGELFF. The CDR3 nucleotides read TGCGCCACCGGGACAGAGGGTATTGGGGAGCTGTTTTTT.

The chain links TRBV7-9 to TRBJ2-7, with 8 bases identical to TRBD2. Per the germline V gene, CDR1 is SEHNR and CDR2 is FQNEAQ (reference sequence). J was trimmed by 4 bases and V by 3 bases; bases with no gene match: 8. The CDR3 covers 15 residues. The CDR3 DNA follows: TGTGCCAGCAGCTTCGATCTAGCGGGCCATTACGAGCAGTACTTC. Its translation: CASSFDLAGHYEQYF.